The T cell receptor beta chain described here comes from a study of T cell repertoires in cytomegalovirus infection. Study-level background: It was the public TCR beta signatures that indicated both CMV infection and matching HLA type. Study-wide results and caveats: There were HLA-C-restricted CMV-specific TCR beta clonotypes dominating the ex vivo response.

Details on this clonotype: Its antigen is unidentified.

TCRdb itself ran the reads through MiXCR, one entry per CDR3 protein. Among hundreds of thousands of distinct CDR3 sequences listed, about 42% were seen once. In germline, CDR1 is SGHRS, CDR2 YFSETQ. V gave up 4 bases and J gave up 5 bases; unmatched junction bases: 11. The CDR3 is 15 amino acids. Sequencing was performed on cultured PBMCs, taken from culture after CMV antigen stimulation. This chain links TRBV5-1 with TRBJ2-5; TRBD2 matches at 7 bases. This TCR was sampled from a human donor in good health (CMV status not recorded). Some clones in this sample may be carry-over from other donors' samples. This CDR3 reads CASSSDGGTMETQYF. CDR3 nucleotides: TGCGCCAGCAGCAGCGACGGGGGGACCATGGAGACCCAGTACTTC.